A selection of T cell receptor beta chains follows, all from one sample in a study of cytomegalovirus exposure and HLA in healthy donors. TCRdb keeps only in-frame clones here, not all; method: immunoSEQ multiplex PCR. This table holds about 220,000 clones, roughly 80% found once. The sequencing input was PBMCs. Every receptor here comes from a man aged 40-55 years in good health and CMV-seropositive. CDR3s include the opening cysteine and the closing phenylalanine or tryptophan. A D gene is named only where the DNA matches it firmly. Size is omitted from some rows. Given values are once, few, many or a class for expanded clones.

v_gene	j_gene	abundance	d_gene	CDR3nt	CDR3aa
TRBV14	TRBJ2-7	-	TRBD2	TGTGCCAGCAGCCAAGTTAGTAGCGGGAGAGGAGAGCAGTACTTC	CASSQVSSGRGEQYF
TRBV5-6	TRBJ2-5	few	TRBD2	TGTGCCAGCAGCTTGCCCGGGCGGGAGCAAGAGACCCAGTACTTC	CASSLPGREQETQYF
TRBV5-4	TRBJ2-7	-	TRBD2	TGTGCCAGCAGTTCGAAAGCGGGAAAATCGTACGAGCAGTACTTC	CASSSKAGKSYEQYF
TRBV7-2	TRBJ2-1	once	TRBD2	TGTGCCAGCAGCCTCCGCGGGACTAGGATCAATGAGCAGTTCTTC	CASSLRGTRINEQFF
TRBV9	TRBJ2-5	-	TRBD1	TGTGCCAGCGGCCCGCCGGGGACAGGGGGTTCAGAGACCCAGTACTTC	CASGPPGTGGSETQYF
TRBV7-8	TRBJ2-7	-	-	TGTGCCAGCAGCTTAGCGGCACCACCCTACGAGCAGTACTTC	CASSLAAPPYEQYF
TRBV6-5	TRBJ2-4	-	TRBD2	TGTGCCAGCAGTTACTCGACTAGCGGGAGTAACATTCAGTACTTC	CASSYSTSGSNIQYF
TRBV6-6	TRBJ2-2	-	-	TGTGCCAGCATCTACAGGGACACCGGGGAGCTGTTTTTT	CASIYRDTGELFF
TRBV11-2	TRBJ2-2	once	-	TGTGCCAGCAGCTTAATGCGAAAGCTGTTTTTT	CASSLMRKLFF
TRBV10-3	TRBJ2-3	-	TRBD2	TGTGCCATCAGTGAGGAACCCACTAGCGGGAGGGCACGTTGGGATACGCAGTATTTT	CAISEEPTSGRARWDTQYF
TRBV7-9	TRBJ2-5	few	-	TGTGCCAGCAGCTCAGAGGTGGCGGGGAAACAGACCCAGTACTTC	CASSSEVAGKQTQYF
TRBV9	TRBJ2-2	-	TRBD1	TGTGCCAGCAGCCCCGGGACAGGGAACACCGGGGAGCTGTTTTTT	CASSPGTGNTGELFF
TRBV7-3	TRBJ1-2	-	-	TGTGCCAGCAGCTTAAGGCAAAACTATGGCTACACCTTC	CASSLRQNYGYTF
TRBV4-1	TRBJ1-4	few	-	TGCGCCAGCAGCCAACCGCAGGGGATTAATGAAAAACTGTTTTTT	CASSQPQGINEKLFF
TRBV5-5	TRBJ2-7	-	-	TGTGCCAGCAGTAAGGGTAATGCAGGGCTTTACGAGCAGTACTTC	CASSKGNAGLYEQYF
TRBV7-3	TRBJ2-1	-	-	TGTGCCAGCAGCCCCTCCTCCAGCTCCTACAATGAGCAGTTCTTC	CASSPSSSSYNEQFF
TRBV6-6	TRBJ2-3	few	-	TGTGCCAGCAGTTACTCAGCAGGAGATACGCAGTATTTT	CASSYSAGDTQYF
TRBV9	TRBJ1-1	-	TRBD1	TGTGCCAGCGCAGGGGGCAACACTGAAGCTTTCTTT	CASAGGNTEAFF
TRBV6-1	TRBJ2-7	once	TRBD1	TGTGCCAGCAGTGAAGCGGGTGGGACAGGCTCCTACGAGCAGTACTTC	CASSEAGGTGSYEQYF
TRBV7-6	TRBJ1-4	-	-	TGTGCCAGCAGCTCCATTGGGGGGTCTAATGAAAAACTGTTTTTT	CASSSIGGSNEKLFF
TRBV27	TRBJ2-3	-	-	TGTGCCAGCAGTTCCCCTCTTGTTGGGGGAGGACCAGATACGCAGTATTTT	CASSSPLVGGGPDTQYF
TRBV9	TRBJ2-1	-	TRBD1	TGTGCCAGCAGCGTAGGGGGACAGTACAATGAGCAGTTCTTC	CASSVGGQYNEQFF
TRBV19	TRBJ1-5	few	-	TGTGCCACCCAGAGACGTCAGGGAAACAATCAGCCCCAGCATTTT	CATQRRQGNNQPQHF
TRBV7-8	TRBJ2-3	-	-	TGTGCCAGCAGCTTAGAGGACAGATTCAGCTTTAGCACAGATACGCAGTATTTT	CASSLEDRFSFSTDTQYF
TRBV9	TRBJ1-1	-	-	TGTGCCAGCAGCGTTCTTCAGGGAGGGACTGAAGCTTTCTTT	CASSVLQGGTEAFF
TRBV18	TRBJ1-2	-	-	TGTGCCAGCTCAGACCGGGACATCGAAGGCTACACCTTC	CASSDRDIEGYTF
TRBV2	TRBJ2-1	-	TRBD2	TGTGCCAGCAGAGGACTAGCGGGCCGACAGAATGAGCAGTTCTTC	CASRGLAGRQNEQFF